The present TCR beta chain was sequenced within a study of beta chain features in type 1 diabetes. Background on the study: Comparable age, gender and cell yields were observed in patients relative to healthy donors. Cells sorted and examined across all samples totaled 107,917,701. The study, taken as a whole, reports: Type 1 diabetes patients had TCRB CDR3s that were shorter (moderately but significantly so) in all four CD4+ subsets. Across patients, naive, central memory and Treg TCRB repertoires exhibited apparently greater similarity than was observed across healthy donors.

As every portion of the isolated RNA was reverse transcribed, the sequencing read expressed TCRB transcripts. Repertoires were generated with immunoSEQ multiplex PCR, while TCRdb's copy carries only in-frame clones and drops some. The sample gives around 300,000 clones, 15% of which show up once; 0.015% to 0.017% is in the top ten. Purities over 95% were achieved in all sorted populations. As regards this clone: No antigen is known for it.

V shed 1 base, J shed 5 bases, and the junction held 4 bases outside the gene matches. The CDR3 is 15 residues long. Looked up from germline, CDR1 is GTSNPN and CDR2 is SVGIG (reference sequence). What was sequenced was naive CD4+ T cells from blood. The TCR sequence derives from a young man with type 1 diabetes. The chain couples TRBV30 to TRBJ2-5; TRBD2 matches 13 bases. This chain's CDR3 is CAWSEGLAGVETQYF. CDR3 in DNA: TGTGCCTGGAGTGAAGGACTAGCGGGAGTGGAGACCCAGTACTTC.